Presented here are 3 T cell receptor beta chains from one specimen sequenced in a study of CD8 T cells in Susac syndrome (dated by TCRdb to the late 2010s). The library was prepared using the immunoSEQ multiplex PCR assay. RNA was extracted with the RNeasy kit and roughly 0.45 to 1 ug was reverse transcribed using random hexamers. Starting from the raw public reads, TCRdb applied fastp trimming at Q25, assembled clones with MiXCR and retained in-frame beta chains. Rows are combined by CDR3 protein, so each entry shows the most common genes and DNA. This sample lists approximately 230,000 distinct CDR3 sequences; about 94% were detected once. Clones ranked in the top ten supply around 0.07% of the sample. The sample consisted of CD4+ T cells from PBMCs. The receptors stem from a human donor with multiple sclerosis.

The CDR3 coding sequence is TGCAGTGCTAGAGGGCCCCCGAATACGCAGTATTTT. Amino acid sequence: CSARGPPNTQYF. V is TRBV20-1 and J is TRBJ2-3; D is unclear. Trimming removed 1 base from V and 7 bases from J, with 9 bases in between. Germline lookup yields CDR1 DFQATT and CDR2 SNEGSKA (reference sequence). The CDR3 is 12 residues long.

This clonotype has just one count. V is TRBV19 and J is TRBJ2-1; TRBD2 agrees at 7 bases. The trim removed 4 bases at V and 5 bases at J, leaving 5 bases unmatched. The CDR3 contains 14 residues. Germline V gene data show CDR1 as LNHDA and CDR2 as SQIVND (reference sequence). CDR3 protein: CASSTGRGDNEQFF. The DNA for the CDR3 is TGTGCCAGTAGTACGGGACGGGGGGACAATGAGCAGTTCTTC.

This rearrangement joins TRBV23-1 to TRBJ2-1; either TRBD1 or TRBD2 may fit D (6 bases each). TRBV23-1 is known as an ORF, though its function is uncertain. V lost 6 bases and J lost 4, with 13 bases in between. This CDR3 has 14 residues. For the CDR3, the DNA is TGCGCCAGCAGCGGGGGAAGGGGGTACAATGAGCAGTTCTTC. This codes for CASSGGRGYNEQFF.